A selection of T cell receptor beta chains follows, all from one sample in a study of T-cell reconstitution after alpha-beta-depleted transplantation in children. TCRdb recomputed calls from the PCR reads with MiXCR, one row per CDR3 protein. This table has tens of thousands of distinct CDR3 sequences, approximately 46% appearing once. Sequencing used PBMCs, mostly from graft donor cells, obtained 360 days after TCRalphabeta/CD19-depleted stem cell transplant. These receptors originate from a male patient younger than 18 who had a stem cell transplant for acute lymphoblastic leukemia, so the T cells may come from the graft donor. Each CDR3 is given with its conserved first and last residue. The size field is filled for only some rows; it gives once, few, many or a size class.

once,TRBV7-3,TRBJ2-3,CASSSPTSGNTDTQYF
.,TRBV5-5,TRBJ2-3,CASSSRAGFGITDTQYF
.,TRBV28,TRBJ1-2,CASSSPESPLNYTF
.,TRBV14,TRBJ2-1,CASSPHPRYNEQFF
.,TRBV10-3,TRBJ2-1,CAISESGQGDVNEQFF
few,TRBV24-1,TRBJ2-5,CATTWREKLETQYF
.,TRBV20-1,TRBJ1-1,CSTNIGDTEAFF
.,TRBV6-1,TRBJ1-5,CASSAQAIGQPQHF
.,TRBV29-1,TRBJ2-5,CSVGEQGAGTQYF
.,TRBV29-1,TRBJ2-7,CSAGTSGIYEQYF
.,TRBV6-2/TRBV6-3,TRBJ2-1,CASSPGGSYNEQFF
few,TRBV7-2,TRBJ2-5,CASSLTSGGAYGETQYF
few,TRBV20-1,TRBJ2-5,CSASDVGTIPQETQYF
few,TRBV12-3/TRBV12-4,TRBJ2-1,CASSVGRNNEQFF
few,TRBV4-2,TRBJ2-5,CASSRSGGETQYF
.,TRBV5-1,TRBJ2-1,CASSPGEGGNGNNEQFF
.,TRBV11-2,TRBJ2-1,CASSLDIVAGPYNEQFF
few,TRBV19,TRBJ2-5,CASGEGPRETQYF
.,TRBV20-1,TRBJ2-1,CSALPLAGEQFF
once,TRBV18,TRBJ2-3,CASSHGMRVTDTQYF
.,TRBV15,TRBJ2-5,CATSRVFSGGIETQYF
.,TRBV29-1,TRBJ1-1,CSVVTGEYTEAFF
.,TRBV7-8,TRBJ2-7,CASSLALVKGQYF
.,TRBV10-3,TRBJ2-5,CAISEPRLAGSAEETQYF
.,TRBV12-3/TRBV12-4,TRBJ2-3,CASSLRGIPPDTQYF
few,TRBV3-1,TRBJ2-2,CASSQEFNRAAVTGELFF
once,TRBV29-1,TRBJ2-4,CSVGGGKNIQYF
once,TRBV20-1,TRBJ1-2,CSASALRAYGYTF
.,TRBV29-1,TRBJ2-5,CSVQGEIQETQYF
.,TRBV28,TRBJ2-3,CASSLYGGIADTQYF
few,TRBV20-1,TRBJ2-1,CSAAGLGSYNEQFF
.,TRBV28,TRBJ2-7,CASSFRLAEARYEQYF
few,TRBV5-1,TRBJ2-3,CASSLDLASTDTQYF
.,TRBV11-1,TRBJ2-2,CASSHNRGNTGELFF
.,TRBV6-5,TRBJ1-2,CASSYRGRGTF
.,TRBV7-4,TRBJ1-5,CASSLVSPGGINQPQHF
.,TRBV9,TRBJ2-3,CASSVDGTPDTQYF
.,TRBV28,TRBJ2-7,CASSSTREQYF
.,TRBV7-9,TRBJ2-7,CASSLQTDTLTYEQYF
few,TRBV20-1,TRBJ2-6,CSARDVNVLTF
.,TRBV12-5,TRBJ2-3,CASGYGTDTQYF
many,TRBV15,TRBJ1-5,CATSDRSDQPQHF